The 32 T cell receptor beta chains below were found in one sample sequenced in a study of long-term antiretroviral therapy in people with HIV. Runs used v3.0 of the immunoSEQ assay and were done at survey level. Using immunoSEQ multiplex PCR, the repertoire was profiled, and TCRdb retains in-frame clones only, with some absent. The data contain tens of thousands of clones, around 96% of them singletons. The source was unsorted PBMCs, collected approximately 6.1 years after starting antiretroviral therapy. The receptor source for this set is a man between 25 and 39 years old with HIV.

The chain employs TRBV19 and TRBJ2-3; D may be TRBD2 (5 bases). Trimming took 5 bases from V and 6 from J, leaving 18 bases between them. CDR3 size: 15 residues. Germline V gene sequence: CDR1 LNHDA, CDR2 SQIVND (reference sequence). Here the CDR3 reads CASSSVTGVGDTQYF. In DNA form, the CDR3 reads TGTGCCAGTAGTTCGGTCACCGGGGTAGGGGATACGCAGTATTTT.

The V call is TRBV5-1, the J call TRBJ2-6; D not resolved. Germline loops: CDR1 SGHRS, CDR2 YFSETQ. The CDR3 is made up of 15 amino acids. The germline V and J ends were trimmed by 0 bases and 0 bases, with 4 bases remaining between them. CDR3 region: CASSLGRSGANVLTF. The DNA of the CDR3 is TGCGCCAGCAGCTTGGGGCGCTCTGGGGCCAACGTCCTGACTTTC.

In DNA form, the CDR3 reads TGTGCCAGTAGTGTGGGACAAGGTTACTATGGCTACACCTTC. It yields the protein CASSVGQGYYGYTF. V gene TRBV19 combines with J gene TRBJ1-2; a possible D gene is TRBD1 (6 bases). Per germline, CDR1 LNHDA and CDR2 SQIVND (reference sequence). The CDR3 length is 14 residues. Trimming cost V 5 bases and J 3 bases, with 13 bases left between them.

The chain is built from TRBV19 and TRBJ2-1, with D uncertain. The ends were cut back, 0 bases at V and 3 bases at J, with 6 bases in the middle. Germline-derived CDR1 and CDR2 are LNHDA and SQIVND (reference sequence). This CDR3 region has 14 residues. In nucleotides, the CDR3 is TGTGCCAGTAGTATAGATGACCGCTACAATGAGCAGTTCTTC. Protein sequence: CASSIDDRYNEQFF.

The V call is TRBV10-3, the J call TRBJ2-5; the match to TRBD2 covers 8 bases. CDR1 is ENHRY and CDR2 is SYGVKD in the germline V gene. This CDR3 is 13 amino acids long. V lost 6 bases to trimming and J lost 5 bases; unmatched junction nucleotides: 5. The CDR3 sequence is CAISTAGGETQYF. Here the CDR3 DNA reads TGTGCCATCAGCACTGCGGGGGGTGAGACCCAGTACTTC.

CDR3 coding DNA: TGTGCCAGCAAAGGACAGGGGGCTAACTATGGCTACACCTTC. This encodes CASKGQGANYGYTF. J is TRBJ1-2 and V is TRBV6-5; 10 bases are a match to TRBD1. CDR3 length: 14 amino acids. The germline CDR1 and CDR2 sequences are MNHEY and SVGAGI. The V segment lost 7 bases and the J segment 0 bases; nucleotides outside the gene matches: 2.

The rearrangement uses TRBV14 and TRBJ2-1; possibly TRBD2 for D (6 bases). V lost 0 bases and J lost 5, with 11 bases in between. Per germline, CDR1 SGHDN and CDR2 FVKESK. The CDR3 length is 15 residues. Here the CDR3 reads CASSQEVAGNNEQFF. CDR3 in DNA: TGTGCCAGCAGCCAAGAGGTGGCGGGAAACAATGAGCAGTTCTTC.

The chain carries TRBV2 and TRBJ2-3, with a tentative D call TRBD2 (5 bases). Germline V gene data show CDR1 as SNHLY and CDR2 as FYNNEI. V lost 7 bases and J 0 bases, leaving 8 bases between the germline ends. The CDR3 runs 13 residues. The CDR3, as DNA: TGTGCCAGCACGGGGTACAGCACAGATACGCAGTATTTT. It codes for CASTGYSTDTQYF.

In its sample, this clone is large (0.1 to 1%). The genes are TRBV14 and TRBJ2-7; D might be TRBD2 (7 bases). This CDR3 has 16 amino acids. The germline V and J ends were trimmed by 1 base and 6 bases, with 19 bases remaining between them. CDR1 SGHDN and CDR2 FVKESK come from the germline V gene. CDR3 bases: TGTGCCAGCAGCCAAGTTCTCCATGGGGGGGGGCTCGAGCAGTACTTC. This codes for CASSQVLHGGGLEQYF. Using reference TRBV14 and TRBJ2-7 for the parts outside the CDR3, the full variable domain is EAGVTQFPSHSVIEKGQTVTLRCDPISGHDNLYWYRRVMGKEIKFLLHFVKESKQDESGMPNNRFLAERTGGTYSTLKVQPAELEDSGVYFCASSQVLHGGGLEQYFGPGTRLTVT.

CDR3 sequence reads: CASSFIGGRRDIQYF. CDR3 sequence (DNA): TGCGCCAGCAGCTTCATCGGAGGCCGCAGGGACATTCAGTACTTC. V and J are TRBV5-1 and TRBJ2-4, with D tentatively TRBD1 or TRBD2 (5 bases each). Germline V lookup: CDR1 SGHRS, CDR2 YFSETQ. The CDR3 extends over 15 amino acids. The V end was cut by 2 bases, the J end by 8 bases, with 17 bases between.

The J gene is TRBJ2-1, the V gene TRBV18; D is ambiguous. CDR3 length: 14 residues. Germline CDR1 reads KGHSH; CDR2 reads LQKENI. V was trimmed by 2 bases and J by 7 bases, leaving 12 bases between them. The CDR3 spells CASSPRFQPNEQFF. CDR3 DNA sequence: TGTGCCAGCTCACCAAGGTTTCAGCCTAATGAGCAGTTCTTC.

The chain carries TRBV19 and TRBJ1-2, with D maybe TRBD1 (5 bases). The germline V gene encodes CDR1 LNHDA and CDR2 SQIVND (reference sequence). The CDR3 is 14 residues long. With 2 bases removed from V and 3 bases from J, the gap between germline ends came to 10 bases. In nucleotides, the CDR3 is TGTGCCAGTAGTATAAGCGGGACCGACTATGGCTACACCTTC. Translated: CASSISGTDYGYTF. Looking up the rest from reference TRBV19 and TRBJ1-2 gives the full variable domain: DGGITQSPKYLFRKEGQNVTLSCEQNLNHDAMYWYRQDPGQGLRLIYYSQIVNDFQKGDIAEGYSVSREKKESFPLTVTSAQKNPTAFYLCASSISGTDYGYTFGSGTRLTVV.

The chain has TRBV6-5 and TRBJ2-7; D gene ambiguous. The CDR3 contains 12 residues. V was trimmed by 8 bases and J by 0 bases, leaving 8 bases between them. The germline V gene has CDR1 MNHEY and CDR2 SVGAGI. The CDR3 loop reads CASQTNSYEQYF. The CDR3 coding sequence is TGTGCCAGCCAAACAAACTCCTACGAGCAGTACTTC.

V gene TRBV15 combines with J gene TRBJ2-4; 7 bases are a match to TRBD1. This CDR3 comprises 17 residues. After removal of 0 bases from V and 7 bases from J, the junction contained 12 bases not matched to a gene. Germline CDR1 LNHNV, CDR2 YYDKDF (reference sequence). CDR3 bases: TGTGCCACCAGCAGAGATCTAAGGACAGGAATGTTTAACATTCAGTACTTC. Amino acids: CATSRDLRTGMFNIQYF.

The chain recombines TRBV14 with TRBJ2-7, with D possibly TRBD2 on 5 matching bases. Germline CDR1 SGHDN, CDR2 FVKESK. CDR3 length: 14 residues. Trimming removed 1 base at V and 4 bases at J, with 11 bases between. The CDR3 region is CASSQGGFGYEQYF. The CDR3 DNA follows: TGTGCCAGCAGCCAAGGAGGGTTTGGGTACGAGCAGTACTTC.

This chain links TRBV19 with TRBJ1-2; TRBD1 is a possible D gene (6 bases). The CDR3 is 15 amino acids. V lost 3 bases to trimming and J lost 4 bases, with 15 bases between them. Germline-derived CDR1 and CDR2 are LNHDA and SQIVND (reference sequence). CDR3 protein: CASSISQGSSYGYTF. CDR3 sequence (DNA): TGTGCCAGTAGTATTTCACAGGGAAGCAGCTATGGCTACACCTTC.

The gene calls are TRBV5-1 and TRBJ2-3; 10 nucleotides agree with TRBD2. This CDR3 has 14 residues. J lost 13 bases, V lost 6 bases, and 14 bases had no gene match. CDR1 is SGHRS and CDR2 is YFSETQ in the germline V gene. CDR3 region: CASTSSGGPSKEYF. The CDR3 nucleotides read TGCGCCAGCACGTCTAGCGGGGGCCCCTCTAAGGAGTATTTT.

The genes are TRBV30 and TRBJ1-2, with 11 nucleotides matching TRBD1. Germline CDR1 GTSNPN, CDR2 SVGIG (reference sequence). The CDR3 has 15 residues. V trimming: 3 bases; J trimming: 2 bases; junction bases outside the gene matches: 5. CDR3: CAWRRDRGTNYGYTF. In DNA form, the CDR3 reads TGTGCCTGGAGGAGGGACAGGGGGACCAACTATGGCTACACCTTC.

The V call is TRBV18, the J call TRBJ2-7; 9 nucleotides line up with TRBD1. The germline gives CDR1 KGHSH, CDR2 LQKENI. The junction had 1 base not matched to a gene; V was cut back by 3 bases and J by 1 base. The CDR3 loop spans 14 amino acids. The CDR3 sequence: CASSPGTGSYEQYF. The CDR3 region has the DNA TGTGCCAGCTCACCCGGGACAGGGTCCTACGAGCAGTACTTC.

The chain couples TRBV29-1 to TRBJ2-5; 7 nucleotides align to TRBD1. The junction had 13 bases not matched to a gene; V was cut back by 6 bases and J by 6 bases. This CDR3 has 14 amino acids. The germline V gene has CDR1 SQVTM and CDR2 ANQGSEA. The CDR3: CSVHRGSVGKTQYF. The DNA for the CDR3 is TGCAGCGTCCACAGGGGATCCGTCGGAAAGACCCAGTACTTC.

The chain links TRBV19 to TRBJ2-7, with D tentatively TRBD1 or TRBD2 (5 bases each). V shed 5 bases and J shed 2 bases, with 16 bases lying between them. Looked up from germline, CDR1 is LNHDA and CDR2 is SQIVND (reference sequence). The CDR3 covers 15 residues. For the CDR3, the DNA is TGTGCCAGTAGTGCCTCCGGGACGTTTACCTACGAGCAGTACTTC. Amino acids: CASSASGTFTYEQYF.

V usage is TRBV28 and J usage is TRBJ1-1; D unclear. The CDR3 extends over 13 amino acids. Deletions cut 7 bases from V and 0 bases from J, with 9 bases between. Germline assignment: CDR1 MDHEN and CDR2 SYDVKM. CDR3 in DNA: TGTGCCAGCAATCAGCAAATGAACACTGAAGCTTTCTTT. Its translation: CASNQQMNTEAFF. Complete variable domain (other parts from reference TRBV28 and TRBJ1-1): DVKVTQSSRYLVKRTGEKVFLECVQDMDHENMFWYRQDPGLGLRLIYFSYDVKMKEKGDIPEGYSVSREKKERFSLILESASTNQTSMYLCASNQQMNTEAFFGQGTRLTVV.

The chain couples TRBV9 to TRBJ1-3; D is undetermined. The CDR3 length is 14 residues. Trimming cost V 5 bases and J 0 bases, with 9 bases left between them. The germline V gene encodes CDR1 SGDLS and CDR2 YYNGEE. The CDR3 reads CASRGDHSGNTIYF. The DNA for the CDR3 is TGTGCCAGCAGGGGCGACCACTCTGGAAACACCATATATTTT.

The rearrangement uses TRBV4-3 and TRBJ1-2, with a tentative D call TRBD1 (6 bases). Trimming took 0 bases from V and 4 from J, leaving 24 bases between them. CDR1 and CDR2 (germline): LGHNA, YSLEER. The CDR3 covers 19 residues. The CDR3 loop reads CASSQDNGWGRETLYGYTF. CDR3 sequence (DNA): TGCGCCAGCAGCCAAGATAACGGGTGGGGGCGGGAGACCCTCTATGGCTACACCTTC.

The chain has TRBV10-3 and TRBJ2-7, with a weak D call TRBD1 (6 bases). This CDR3 comprises 15 residues. Trimming left V 11 bases short and J 6 bases short, with 26 bases between. Germline CDR1 is ENHRY and CDR2 is SYGVKD. The CDR3 sequence: CASYEGQGRTVEQYF. The DNA of the CDR3 is TGTGCCTCATATGAGGGTCAGGGGAGAACGGTCGAGCAGTACTTC.

The chain combines TRBV9 with TRBJ2-1; tentatively, D is TRBD2 (6 bases). The CDR3 length is 15 residues. Germline V CDR1 and CDR2: SGDLS, YYNGEE. Trimming shortened V by 4 bases and J by 9 bases, and 20 bases separated the two germline ends. This chain's CDR3 is CASSPTAGTYSEQFF. Written as DNA, the CDR3 is TGTGCCAGCAGCCCTACCGCCGGGACTTATAGTGAGCAGTTCTTC.

The CDR3 spells CASSMASGRYEQYF. The CDR3 DNA follows: TGTGCCAGTAGTATGGCGTCAGGGCGATACGAGCAGTACTTC. This rearrangement joins TRBV19 to TRBJ2-7; D possibly corresponds to TRBD1 (5 bases). The CDR3 runs to 14 residues. Trimming pared 3 bases from V and 4 bases from J, leaving 13 bases between. Germline CDR1 is LNHDA and CDR2 is SQIVND (reference sequence). Looking up the rest from reference TRBV19 and TRBJ2-7 gives the full variable domain: DGGITQSPKYLFRKEGQNVTLSCEQNLNHDAMYWYRQDPGQGLRLIYYSQIVNDFQKGDIAEGYSVSREKKESFPLTVTSAQKNPTAFYLCASSMASGRYEQYFGPGTRLTVT.

The chain combines TRBV30 with TRBJ1-2, with 8 bases matching TRBD1. The CDR3 loop spans 13 amino acids. After removal of 0 bases from V and 13 bases from J, the junction contained 10 bases not matched to a gene. From germline, CDR1 is GTSNPN and CDR2 SVGIG (reference sequence). CDR3 sequence reads: CAWSVPGGASGTF. The CDR3 DNA reads TGTGCCTGGAGTGTTCCAGGGGGCGCATCGGGCACCTTC.

The CDR3 DNA sequence: TGTGCCAGCAGCTCGACAGGCGATTACGAGCAGTACTTC. This gives the protein CASSSTGDYEQYF. The chain is built from TRBV11-2 and TRBJ2-7; weak D call: TRBD1 (6 bases). V shed 4 bases and J shed 4 bases, with 11 bases lying between them. The CDR3 covers 13 residues. Looked up from germline, CDR1 is SGHAT and CDR2 is FQNNGV.

The sample holds one count of this clone. The rearrangement joins TRBV2 to TRBJ1-2, with D hard to call. The CDR3 has 13 residues. Germline assignment: CDR1 SNHLY and CDR2 FYNNEI. With 0 bases removed from V and 4 bases from J, the gap between germline ends came to 6 bases. The CDR3 sequence is CASSEAGSYGYTF. The DNA of the CDR3 is TGTGCCAGCAGTGAAGCAGGGAGCTATGGCTACACCTTC.

The chain has TRBV6-5 and TRBJ1-4, with 9 bases identical to TRBD1. V dropped 0 bases and J dropped 4; count of bases not matched to a gene: 0. Germline V gene sequence: CDR1 MNHEY, CDR2 SVGAGI. This CDR3 has 15 amino acids. The CDR3 DNA is TGTGCCAGCAGTTACTCGGGACAGGGTAATGAAAAACTGTTTTTT. Protein sequence: CASSYSGQGNEKLFF.

This clone has a handful of counts. V gene TRBV6-1 combines with J gene TRBJ1-6, with 7 bases lining up with TRBD1. Germline V gives CDR1 MNHNS, CDR2 SASEGT. The CDR3 has 14 residues. J was trimmed by 7 bases and V by 8 bases; bases with no gene match: 8. The CDR3 DNA reads as TGTGCCAGCCAGACGGGACAGAAGAATTCACCCCTCCACTTT. It translates to CASQTGQKNSPLHF.